The rows below give T cell receptor beta chains drawn from one sample of a study of T cells in Graves' hyperthyroidism and ophthalmopathy. TCRdb itself ran the multiplex PCR reads through MiXCR, one entry per CDR3 protein. The table records about 620,000 distinct CDR3 sequences, 15% to 20% of them present only once. Sequencing used blood. The receptors shown here come from a woman aged 25 to 39 with Graves' hyperthyroidism. CDR3s include the opening cysteine and the closing phenylalanine or tryptophan. D genes are given only for firm matches. Rows give clone size only sometimes, using once, few, many, or a class for an expanded clone.

V gene,D gene,J gene,clone size,CDR3 protein,CDR3 DNA
TRBV28,TRBD2,TRBJ2-1,many,CASIASGYNEQFF,TGTGCCAGCATCGCTAGCGGCTACAATGAGCAGTTCTTC
TRBV6-2/TRBV6-3,TRBD2,TRBJ2-5,.,CASSPTSGEGLYQETQYF,TGTGCCAGCAGTCCAACTAGCGGTGAGGGCCTTTACCAAGAGACCCAGTACTTC
TRBV6-1,TRBD1,TRBJ2-7,.,CASSAAGTGNYEQYF,TGTGCCAGCAGCGCGGCCGGGACAGGGAACTACGAGCAGTACTTC
TRBV15,TRBD2,TRBJ2-1,few,CATSRLPAGDGGNEQFF,TGTGCCACCAGCAGGCTCCCAGCGGGAGATGGGGGCAATGAGCAGTTCTTC
TRBV30,.,TRBJ2-2,few,CAWMGELTTGELFF,TGTGCCTGGATGGGGGAGTTAACCACCGGGGAGCTGTTTTTT
TRBV28,TRBD1,TRBJ2-5,.,CASSQTGDRGRETQYF,TGTGCCAGCAGCCAAACTGGGGACAGGGGACGAGAGACCCAGTACTTC
TRBV28,TRBD2,TRBJ2-1,.,CASKRSARGRAYEQFF,TGTGCCAGCAAGCGGAGTGCCCGCGGGAGGGCGTATGAGCAGTTCTTC
TRBV7-9,TRBD2,TRBJ2-2,.,CASNGLAGTAGELFF,TGTGCCAGCAATGGACTAGCCGGAACGGCCGGGGAGCTGTTTTTT
TRBV10-3,.,TRBJ2-2,few,CAISSTKGGPSTGELFF,TGTGCCATCAGCTCAACAAAGGGGGGGCCCAGCACCGGGGAGCTGTTTTTT
TRBV28,TRBD2,TRBJ2-3,many,CATQWTLAGATGTDTQYF,TGTGCCACCCAATGGACCCTAGCGGGAGCTACTGGCACAGATACGCAGTATTTT
TRBV6-1,.,TRBJ1-1,many,CASSDRTPAEAFF,TGTGCCAGCAGTGACAGGACCCCGGCTGAAGCTTTCTTT
TRBV7-2,.,TRBJ2-4,many,CASSLQQGGVGNIQYF,TGTGCCAGCAGCCTACAACAGGGGGGGGTCGGAAACATTCAGTACTTC
TRBV2,TRBD1,TRBJ1-5,many,CASSRDRSNQPQHF,TGTGCCAGCAGCCGGGACAGGAGCAATCAGCCCCAGCATTTT
TRBV20-1,.,TRBJ2-1,many,CSARDLRRVNEQFF,TGCAGTGCTAGAGACCTCAGGCGAGTCAATGAGCAGTTCTTC
TRBV6-5,.,TRBJ2-7,.,CASSYSNTYGQYF,TGTGCCAGCAGTTACTCGAATACGTACGGGCAGTACTTC
TRBV27,.,TRBJ1-5,many,CASSLGINQPQHF,TGTGCCAGCAGTTTGGGGATTAATCAGCCCCAGCATTTT
TRBV7-3,.,TRBJ2-7,few,CASSLDWSTSYEQYF,TGTGCCAGCAGCTTGGACTGGAGCACTTCCTACGAGCAGTACTTC
TRBV4-1,TRBD1,TRBJ2-1,few,CASSHEDRALRNEQFF,TGCGCCAGCAGCCACGAGGACAGGGCCCTTCGTAATGAGCAGTTCTTC
TRBV20-1,TRBD1,TRBJ1-5,.,CSTGDGGHQPQHF,TGCAGTACAGGGGACGGGGGGCATCAGCCCCAGCATTTT
TRBV7-2,TRBD1,TRBJ2-7,.,CASSPVGTGRSHEQYF,TGTGCCAGCAGCCCTGTGGGGACAGGGAGATCCCACGAGCAGTACTTC
TRBV6-2/TRBV6-3,.,TRBJ2-7,.,CASSPVLVSTSFYEQYF,TGTGCCAGCAGTCCGGTCTTAGTCTCAACCTCTTTCTACGAGCAGTACTTC
TRBV20-1,.,TRBJ2-7,many,CSARAGLGERYEQYF,TGCAGTGCTAGAGCGGGTTTGGGAGAGCGCTACGAGCAGTACTTC
TRBV30,.,TRBJ2-7,many,CAWSAGGSYEQYF,TGTGCCTGGAGCGCTGGAGGATCCTACGAGCAGTACTTC
TRBV6-1,TRBD1,TRBJ2-2,.,CASKRQGALDGELFF,TGTGCCAGCAAACGACAGGGGGCGCTCGACGGGGAGCTGTTTTTT
TRBV6-1,TRBD2,TRBJ2-1,.,CASSEYVGGGYNEQFF,TGTGCCAGCAGTGAATATGTGGGGGGGGGATACAATGAGCAGTTCTTC
TRBV12-3/TRBV12-4,.,TRBJ2-6,few,CASSPPGGAGANVLTF,TGTGCCAGCAGTCCCCCCGGGGGCGCGGGGGCCAACGTCCTGACTTTC
TRBV5-8,.,TRBJ2-3,few,CASSWGGGGADTQYF,TGTGCCAGCAGCTGGGGTGGGGGCGGCGCAGATACGCAGTATTTT
TRBV28,TRBD2,TRBJ2-1,many,CASSFGEGPSNEQFF,TGTGCCAGCAGTTTCGGGGAGGGCCCCTCCAATGAGCAGTTCTTC
TRBV30,TRBD2,TRBJ2-1,many,CAWSAPRTSVYNEQFF,TGTGCCTGGAGTGCCCCGAGGACTAGCGTATACAATGAGCAGTTCTTC
TRBV2,.,TRBJ2-7,many,CASSYDGTPREQYF,TGTGCCAGCAGTTACGACGGGACCCCGCGCGAGCAGTACTTC
TRBV6-1,TRBD2,TRBJ2-7,many,CASSGLAYEQYF,TGTGCCAGCAGTGGACTAGCTTACGAGCAGTACTTC
TRBV29-1,.,TRBJ1-1,.,CSGSRNTEAFF,TGCAGCGGTTCACGGAACACTGAAGCTTTCTTT
TRBV6-5,TRBD2,TRBJ2-7,few,CASSNGLAGVGYEQYF,TGTGCCAGCAGTAACGGACTAGCGGGAGTCGGCTACGAGCAGTACTTC
TRBV12-3/TRBV12-4,.,TRBJ2-7,many,CASSLIREQYF,TGTGCCAGCAGTCTCATAAGGGAGCAGTACTTC
TRBV11-2,TRBD2,TRBJ2-1,many,CASSFSSGGNPEQFF,TGTGCCAGCAGCTTTAGTTCGGGAGGAAACCCTGAGCAGTTCTTC
TRBV7-8,.,TRBJ2-7,many,CASSDEIPRGPTYEQYF,TGTGCCAGCAGCGACGAAATCCCGAGAGGGCCCACCTACGAGCAGTACTTC
TRBV12-3/TRBV12-4,.,TRBJ1-2,few,CASSFRPTGGYTF,TGTGCCAGCAGTTTCCGGCCGACCGGGGGCTACACCTTC
TRBV5-6,.,TRBJ2-1,few,CASGGHAPYNEQFF,TGTGCCAGCGGGGGCCACGCCCCCTACAATGAGCAGTTCTTC
TRBV15,.,TRBJ2-7,few,CATSSNSVYEQYF,TGTGCCACCAGCAGTAATTCGGTTTACGAGCAGTACTTC
TRBV28,.,TRBJ1-1,many,CASSFGYNTEAFF,TGTGCCAGCAGTTTTGGGTATAACACTGAAGCTTTCTTT
TRBV3-1,.,TRBJ1-5,many,CASSLDQGQPQHF,TGTGCCAGCAGCCTCGACCAGGGCCAGCCCCAGCATTTT
TRBV12-3/TRBV12-4,.,TRBJ2-5,.,CASSLADRMATGTQYF,TGTGCCAGCAGCTTGGCCGATAGGATGGCGACGGGGACCCAGTACTTC
TRBV20-1,TRBD2,TRBJ2-7,few,CSARPFSQRGLTYEQYF,TGCAGTGCTAGACCATTCTCACAGCGGGGCCTTACCTACGAGCAGTACTTC
TRBV7-9,.,TRBJ2-3,.,CASSLARSASTDTQYF,TGTGCCAGCAGCTTAGCGCGATCAGCTAGCACAGATACGCAGTATTTT
TRBV29-1,.,TRBJ1-2,.,CSVRGETNYGYTF,TGCAGCGTTCGAGGGGAGACTAACTATGGCTACACCTTC
TRBV19,.,TRBJ2-7,.,CASSMSVYGGGYEQYF,TGTGCCAGTAGTATGTCGGTATATGGAGGTGGCTACGAGCAGTACTTC
TRBV18,.,TRBJ1-1,many,CASSPRQAWDTEAFF,TGTGCCAGCTCACCACGGCAGGCTTGGGACACTGAAGCTTTCTTT
TRBV6-1,.,TRBJ2-1,many,CASSGTENNEQFF,TGTGCCAGCAGTGGGACAGAAAACAATGAGCAGTTCTTC
TRBV12-3/TRBV12-4,.,TRBJ1-1,many,CASSLAYSGGAEAFF,TGTGCCAGCAGTCTAGCCTATAGCGGCGGGGCTGAAGCTTTCTTT